This T cell receptor (beta chain) stems from a study of beta chain features in type 1 diabetes. The study, taken as a whole, reports: All four CD4+ subsets of Type 1 diabetes patients contained TCRB CDR3s that were moderately but significantly shorter.

Expressed TCRB transcripts were sequenced because the entire RNA isolate underwent reverse transcription. The repertoire was sequenced with immunoSEQ multiplex PCR; TCRdb's copy has only in-frame clones and lacks some. This table has some 290,000 clones, approximately 25% appearing once. This clone came up a few times. No antigen is known for it. The sequenced sample was naive CD4+ T cells from blood. The TCR comes from a woman aged 30 to 39 with type 1 diabetes.

The CDR3 sequence: CASSPALAALSYNEQFF. CDR3 nucleotides: TGTGCCAGCAGTCCCGCTCTAGCGGCCCTCTCCTACAATGAGCAGTTCTTC. The genes are TRBV27 and TRBJ2-1; 7 positions match TRBD2. The CDR3 loop spans 17 amino acids. Germline-derived CDR1 and CDR2 are MNHEY and SMNVEV (reference sequence). Trimming cost V 5 bases and J 0 bases; bases outside gene matches: 10.